The clone carrying this T cell receptor beta chain was observed many times. This record belongs to a study of patients and donors after allogeneic stem cell transplantation. TCRdb reprocessed the RT-PCR reads via MiXCR and lists one record per CDR3 protein. The profile shows 200,000 to 250,000 distinct CDR3 sequences, 13% to 15% of them singletons. This CDR3 contains 16 residues. V lost 6 bases, J lost 4 bases, and 9 bases stayed unmatched. What was sequenced was blood, either unsorted or a sorted T cell fraction (not recorded which). The gene calls are TRBV12-3 or TRBV12-4 and TRBJ2-6; 7 positions match TRBD1. The origin of this receptor is a human donor who was either an allogeneic HSCT recipient or a stem cell or donor lymphocyte infusion donor (not recorded which). It is not recorded whose cells these are; they may come from a transplant donor. In DNA, the CDR3 is TGTGCCAGCAGCCGGACAGGCCTCAGAGGGGCCAACGTCCTGACTTTC. Translation gives CASSRTGLRGANVLTF.